This TCR beta chain was recovered during a study of early T cells in non-severe SARS-CoV-2 infection. About the research overall: Sequencing of bulk RNA from unsorted whole blood was done, without chain pairing.

This clonotype appeared many times. Its antigen is undetermined. Unique molecular identifiers tagged individual cDNA molecules. TCRdb reprocessed the 5' RACE reads via MiXCR and lists one record per CDR3 protein. The sample holds fewer than 65,000 distinct CDR3 sequences, about 9.4% seen once. Whole-study findings and limits: Private and CD4 specificities were missed by VDJdb matching, skewed to anti-spike CD8.

CDR3 length equals 15 residues. Per the germline V gene, CDR1 is SGHKS and CDR2 is YYEKEE (reference sequence). The V end was cut by 2 bases, the J end by 3 bases, with 11 bases between. This sequence originates from an adult who was a healthcare worker with PCR-confirmed SARS-CoV-2 infection or an uninfected control (not recorded which). The rearrangement joins TRBV5-5 to TRBJ2-2; D uncertain. The sequenced material came from whole blood. Here the CDR3 DNA reads TGTGCCAGCAGCTTAATCGGTGGCTACACCGGGGAGCTGTTTTTT. As protein: CASSLIGGYTGELFF.